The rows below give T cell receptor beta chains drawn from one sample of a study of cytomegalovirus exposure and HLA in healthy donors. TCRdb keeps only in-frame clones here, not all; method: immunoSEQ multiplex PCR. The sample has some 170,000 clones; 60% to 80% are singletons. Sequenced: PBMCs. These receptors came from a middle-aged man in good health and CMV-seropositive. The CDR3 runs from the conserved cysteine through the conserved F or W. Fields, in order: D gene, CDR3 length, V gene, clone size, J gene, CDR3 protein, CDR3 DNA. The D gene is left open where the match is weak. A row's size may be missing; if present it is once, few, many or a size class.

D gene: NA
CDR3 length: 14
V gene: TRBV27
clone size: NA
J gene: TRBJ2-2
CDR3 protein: CASRQFARDGELFF
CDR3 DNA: TGTGCCAGCAGACAGTTTGCTCGGGACGGGGAGCTGTTTTTT

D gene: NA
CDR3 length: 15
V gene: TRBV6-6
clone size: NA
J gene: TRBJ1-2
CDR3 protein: CASSYSAGLYYGYTF
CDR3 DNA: TGTGCCAGCAGTTACTCGGCAGGCCTTTACTATGGCTACACCTTC

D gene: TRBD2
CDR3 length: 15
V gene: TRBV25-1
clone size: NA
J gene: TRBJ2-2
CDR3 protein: CASSVGRAGTGELFF
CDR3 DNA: TGTGCCAGCAGTGTCGGGAGGGCCGGCACCGGGGAGCTGTTTTTT

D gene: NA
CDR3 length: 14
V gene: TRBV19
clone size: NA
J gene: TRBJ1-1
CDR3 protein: CASSRTRGDTEAFF
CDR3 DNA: TGTGCCAGTAGTCGGACACGCGGGGACACTGAAGCTTTCTTT

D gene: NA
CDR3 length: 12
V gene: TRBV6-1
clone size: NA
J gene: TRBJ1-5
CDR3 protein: CASSNRVQPQHF
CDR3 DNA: TGTGCCAGCTCCAACAGGGTTCAGCCCCAGCATTTT

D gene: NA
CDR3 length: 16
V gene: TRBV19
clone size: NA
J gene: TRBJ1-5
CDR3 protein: CASSHWPGAQGQPQHF
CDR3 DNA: TGTGCCAGTAGTCATTGGCCAGGGGCTCAGGGTCAGCCCCAGCATTTT

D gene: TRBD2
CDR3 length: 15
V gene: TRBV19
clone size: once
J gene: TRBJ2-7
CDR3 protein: CASKSSFGGSYEQYF
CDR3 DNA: TGTGCCAGTAAATCCTCCTTTGGCGGGAGCTACGAGCAGTACTTC

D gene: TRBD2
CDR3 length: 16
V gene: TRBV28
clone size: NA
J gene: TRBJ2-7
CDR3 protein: CASSLGAASGSFEQYF
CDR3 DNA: TGTGCCAGCAGTTTAGGAGCCGCTAGCGGGAGCTTCGAGCAGTACTTC

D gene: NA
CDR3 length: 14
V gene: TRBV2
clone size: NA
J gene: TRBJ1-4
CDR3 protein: CASSETYEAEKLFF
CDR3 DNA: TGTGCCAGCAGTGAAACTTACGAAGCGGAAAAACTGTTTTTT

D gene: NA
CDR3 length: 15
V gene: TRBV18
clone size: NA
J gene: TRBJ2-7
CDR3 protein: CASSPPSRELYEQYF
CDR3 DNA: TGTGCCAGCTCACCACCGTCGCGGGAACTTTACGAGCAGTACTTC

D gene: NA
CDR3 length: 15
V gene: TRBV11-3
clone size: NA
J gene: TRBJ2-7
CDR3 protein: CASSPSRTANYEQYF
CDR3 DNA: TGTGCCAGCAGCCCATCCCGGACAGCGAACTACGAGCAGTACTTC

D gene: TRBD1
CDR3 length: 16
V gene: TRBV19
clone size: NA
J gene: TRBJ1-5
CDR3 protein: CASSSLGQGLGQPQHF
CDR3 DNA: TGTGCCAGTAGTTCCCTGGGACAGGGTCTCGGTCAGCCCCAGCATTTT

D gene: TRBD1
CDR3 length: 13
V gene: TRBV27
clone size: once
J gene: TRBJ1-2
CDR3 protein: CASSLDRGYGYTF
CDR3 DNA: TGTGCCAGCAGTCTCGACAGGGGCTATGGCTACACCTTC

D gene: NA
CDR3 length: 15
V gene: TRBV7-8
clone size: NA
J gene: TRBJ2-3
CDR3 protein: CASSLSYGSTDTQYF
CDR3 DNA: TGTGCCAGCAGCTTAAGTTACGGGTCCACAGATACGCAGTATTTT

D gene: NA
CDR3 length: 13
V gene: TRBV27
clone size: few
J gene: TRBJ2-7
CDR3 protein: CASRIWQGGEQYF
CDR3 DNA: TGTGCCAGCAGGATCTGGCAGGGCGGCGAGCAGTACTTC